This record looks at one T cell receptor beta chain sequence and its context. This entry comes from a study of control samples from healthy donors and cancer patients. The CDR3 has 12 amino acids. CDR1 is SQVTM and CDR2 is ANQGSEA in the germline V gene. Trimming removed 4 bases from V and 6 bases from J; junction bases left unmatched: 3. Sequenced by immunoSEQ multiplex PCR; TCRdb stores in-frame clones only, minus some. The data contain around 200,000 clones, around 92% of them singletons. Sequenced sample: blood. The sequence was collected from a woman in her thirties in good health. This chain links TRBV29-1 with TRBJ2-7; the match to TRBD1 covers 10 bases. Here the CDR3 reads CSVGQGAAEQYF. The CDR3 DNA sequence: TGCAGCGTTGGACAGGGGGCGGCCGAGCAGTACTTC.